This T cell receptor beta chain was sequenced during a study of blood T cell repertoires in COVID-19. In the study overall: Whether acute or convalescent, the COVID-19 samples came from the United States, Italy and Spain.

A case of COVID-19 had been met by exposed participants within 2 weeks before study entry. The authors' processing: Estimation of nucleated cell counts relied on the amplification of reference gene primers. The table came from immunoSEQ multiplex PCR; TCRdb's copy has only in-frame clones and leaves some out. The V and J calls and clone size come from that table; D and trimming were worked out from the DNA. The repertoire consists of fewer than 250,000 clones, with approximately 83% occurring once and the leading ten covering approximately 4.8%. The V gene's germline CDR1 is SGHNT and CDR2 YENEEA. CDR3 length: 16 amino acids. Trimming took 1 base from V and 5 from J; bases not matched to a gene: 10.

The rearrangement joins TRBV11-3 to TRBJ1-2, with 7 bases aligning to TRBD1. Input material: PBMCs or T cells enriched from blood (not recorded which). This sequence was found in a woman between 45 and 60 years old who had been exposed to COVID-19. The chain's CDR3 is CASSLASDRELYGYTF. In nucleotides, the CDR3 is TGTGCCAGCAGCTTAGCCTCCGACAGGGAGCTTTATGGCTACACCTTC.